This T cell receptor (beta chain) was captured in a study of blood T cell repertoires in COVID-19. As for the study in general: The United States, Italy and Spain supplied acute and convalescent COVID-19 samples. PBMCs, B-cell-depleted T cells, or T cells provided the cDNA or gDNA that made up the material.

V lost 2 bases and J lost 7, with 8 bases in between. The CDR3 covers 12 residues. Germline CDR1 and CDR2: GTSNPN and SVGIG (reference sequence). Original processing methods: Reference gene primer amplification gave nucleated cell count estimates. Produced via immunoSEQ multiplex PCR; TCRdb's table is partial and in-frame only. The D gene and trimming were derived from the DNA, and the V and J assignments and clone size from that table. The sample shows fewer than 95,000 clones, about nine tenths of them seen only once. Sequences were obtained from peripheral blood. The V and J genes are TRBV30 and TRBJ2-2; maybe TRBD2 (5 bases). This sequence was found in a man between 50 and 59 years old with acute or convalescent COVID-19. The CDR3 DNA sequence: TGTGCCTGGAGTCCGGGGATCGGGGAGCTGTTTTTT. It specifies CAWSPGIGELFF.